This T cell receptor beta chain stems from a study of response to subunit inactivated influenza vaccine. Findings and caveats of the study: A suggestion made by the authors is that each seasonal influenza vaccination recruits few new T cells.

TCRdb re-derived calls from the RT-PCR reads in MiXCR, one entry per CDR3 protein. The data show about 650,000 distinct CDR3 sequences, around 16% seen once. This clonotype showed up just a few times. The antigen is not known. The germline gives CDR1 ENHRY, CDR2 SYGVKD. Trimming took 10 bases from V and 11 from J, leaving 6 bases between them. The CDR3 is 9 residues long. The chain couples TRBV10-3 to TRBJ1-6, with D unclear. Here the sequenced sample was PBMCs from blood, taken less than 13 days after vaccination. This clonotype originated in a man aged 50 to 60 who received an inactivated influenza vaccine. The CDR3 spells CATGTPLHF. In DNA, the CDR3 is TGTGCCACCGGAACACCCCTCCACTTT.